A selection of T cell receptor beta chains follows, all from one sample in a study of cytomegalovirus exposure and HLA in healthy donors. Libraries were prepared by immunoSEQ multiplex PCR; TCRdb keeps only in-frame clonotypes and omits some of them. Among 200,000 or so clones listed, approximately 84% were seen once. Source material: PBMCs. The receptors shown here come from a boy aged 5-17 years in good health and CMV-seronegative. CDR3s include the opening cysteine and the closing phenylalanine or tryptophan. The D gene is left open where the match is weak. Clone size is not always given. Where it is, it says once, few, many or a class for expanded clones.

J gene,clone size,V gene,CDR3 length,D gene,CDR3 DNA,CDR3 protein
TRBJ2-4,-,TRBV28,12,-,TGTGCCAGTAACTTAAGGGGGAACATTCAGTACTTC,CASNLRGNIQYF
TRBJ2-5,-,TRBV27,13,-,TGTGCCAGCAGTGAATACTCAGGGGTTGCCCAGTACTTC,CASSEYSGVAQYF
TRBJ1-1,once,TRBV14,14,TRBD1,TGTGCCAGCAGCCGAACCACAGGGGGCACTGAAGCTTTCTTT,CASSRTTGGTEAFF
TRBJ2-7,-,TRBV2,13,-,TGTGCCAGCATCATGGGGCTCTCCTACGAGCAGTACTTC,CASIMGLSYEQYF
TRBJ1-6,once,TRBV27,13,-,TGTGCCACTCGCCCGACAGGCGGATCACCCCTCCACTTT,CATRPTGGSPLHF
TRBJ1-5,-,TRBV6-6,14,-,TGTGCCAGCAGTTACCCAGTTAGCAATCAGCCCCAGCATTTT,CASSYPVSNQPQHF
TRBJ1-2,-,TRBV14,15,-,TGTGCCAGCAGCCCATCAGGGTCGAGAGACTATGGCTACACCTTC,CASSPSGSRDYGYTF
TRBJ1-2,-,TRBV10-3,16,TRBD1,TGTGCCATCAGTGGGATTCCGGGACAGGGATGGTATGGCTACACCTTC,CAISGIPGQGWYGYTF
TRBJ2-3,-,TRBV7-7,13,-,TGTGCTAGCAGCTTTATTGTCACAGATACGCAGTATTTT,CASSFIVTDTQYF
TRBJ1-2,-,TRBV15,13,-,TGTGCCACCAGCAGTCGGGACATCTATGGCTACACCTTC,CATSSRDIYGYTF
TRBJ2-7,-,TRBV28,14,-,TGTGCCAGTCGGGGACAAATTCTCTCCTACGAGCAGTACTTC,CASRGQILSYEQYF
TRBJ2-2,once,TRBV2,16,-,TGTGCCAGCAGGGGTTTGGAGGGGGCGCTGACCGGGGAGCTGTTTTTT,CASRGLEGALTGELFF
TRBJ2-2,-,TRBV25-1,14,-,TGTGCCAGCAGTGTCAGGGGGAACACCGGGGAGCTGTTTTTT,CASSVRGNTGELFF
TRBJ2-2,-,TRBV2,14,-,TGTGCCACGAAACGGGGGACGAACACCGGGGAGCTGTTTTTT,CATKRGTNTGELFF
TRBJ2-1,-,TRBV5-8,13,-,TGTGCCAGCAGCTTGGCGGGGTTTAGAGAGCAGTTCTTC,CASSLAGFREQFF
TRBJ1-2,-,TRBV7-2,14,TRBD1,TGTGCCAGCAGCCTGGGACAGATTAACTATGGCTACACCTTC,CASSLGQINYGYTF
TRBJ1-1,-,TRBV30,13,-,TGTGCCTGGGCGACAGCCCGTTACACTGAAGCTTTCTTT,CAWATARYTEAFF
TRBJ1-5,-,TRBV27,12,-,TGTGCCAGCAGAAACGCAGGGCAGCCCCAGCATTTT,CASRNAGQPQHF
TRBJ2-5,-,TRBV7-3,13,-,TGTGCCAGCAGCTGGGCCCCCCAAGAGACCCAGTACTTC,CASSWAPQETQYF
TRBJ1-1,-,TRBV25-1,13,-,TGTGCCAGCAGCGCAGGGCAGGGGAGAAGGGCTTTCTTT,CASSAGQGRRAFF
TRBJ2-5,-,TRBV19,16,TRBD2,TGTGCCAGTAGTTGGTTAACTAGCGGGCCTCAAGAGACCCAGTACTTC,CASSWLTSGPQETQYF
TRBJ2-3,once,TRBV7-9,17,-,TGTGCCAGCAGCTTAGCGGGAGTAGCCCTAAGCACAGATACGCAGTATTTT,CASSLAGVALSTDTQYF
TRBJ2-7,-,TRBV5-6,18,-,TGTGCCAGCAGCTTGCGTATCGGATTAGGACAGCGACTCTACGAGCAGTACTTC,CASSLRIGLGQRLYEQYF
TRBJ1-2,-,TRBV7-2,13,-,TGTGCCAGCAGCTCCCCGGGGGGTCGTGGCTACACCTTC,CASSSPGGRGYTF
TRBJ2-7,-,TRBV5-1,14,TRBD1,TGCGCCAGCAGCCCGGGACAGGGGTCCTACGAGCAGTACTTC,CASSPGQGSYEQYF
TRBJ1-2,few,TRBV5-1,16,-,TGCGCCAGCAACATAGGGAGAAGGGGGAATAACTATGGCTACACCTTC,CASNIGRRGNNYGYTF
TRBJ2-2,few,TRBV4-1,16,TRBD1,TGCGCCAGCAGGAGACAGGGTGAGGAGAACACCGGGGAGCTGTTTTTT,CASRRQGEENTGELFF
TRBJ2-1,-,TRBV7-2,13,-,TGTGCCAGCAGCCCCCGATGGGGAGATGAGCAGTTCTTC,CASSPRWGDEQFF
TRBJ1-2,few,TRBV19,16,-,TGTGCCAGTAGTCCAATCGGCAGGGAAGGAAAGTATGGCTACACCTTC,CASSPIGREGKYGYTF
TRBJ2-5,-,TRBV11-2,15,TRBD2,TGTGCCAGCAGCTCAAGCCGGGACTACCCAGAGACCCAGTACTTC,CASSSSRDYPETQYF
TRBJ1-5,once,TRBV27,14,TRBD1,TGTGCCAGCGGGGCAGGGGGCATTAATCAGCCCCAGCATTTT,CASGAGGINQPQHF
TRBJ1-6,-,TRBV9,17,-,TGTGCCAGCAGCGTATTTGAGGCGGTTCTGAATAATTCACCCCTCCACTTT,CASSVFEAVLNNSPLHF
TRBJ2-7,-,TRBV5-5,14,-,TGTGCCAGCAGATTCCAGGGGCAGGCCTACGAGCAGTACTTC,CASRFQGQAYEQYF
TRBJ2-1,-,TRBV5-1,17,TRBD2,TGCGCCAGCAGCTTGGTTGCGGGGGGGCCCCCCTACAATGAGCAGTTCTTC,CASSLVAGGPPYNEQFF
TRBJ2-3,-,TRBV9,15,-,TGTGCCAGCAGCGTAGGACAGCGTCCCACAGATACGCAGTATTTT,CASSVGQRPTDTQYF
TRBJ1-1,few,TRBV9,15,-,TGTGCCAGCAGCGTAGACCCCACAGGGTCCACTGAAGCTTTCTTT,CASSVDPTGSTEAFF
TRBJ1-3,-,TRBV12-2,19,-,TGTGCAAGTCGCTCACTTAGGGGAACAGGGGCAATCGCCGGAAACACCATATATTTT,CASRSLRGTGAIAGNTIYF
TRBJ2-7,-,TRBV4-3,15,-,TGCGCCAGCAGCCAAGATTTCCGACTTGCTGAGGAGCAGTACTTC,CASSQDFRLAEEQYF
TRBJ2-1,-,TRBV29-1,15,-,TGCAGCGTTGATTTTGGGGGGAGAATGGGAAATGAGCAGTTCTTC,CSVDFGGRMGNEQFF
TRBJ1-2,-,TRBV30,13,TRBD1,TGTGCCTGGAGCGCAGACAGGGAGTATGGCTACACCTTC,CAWSADREYGYTF
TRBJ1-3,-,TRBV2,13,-,TGTGCCAGCAGGCGGAGCTCTGGAAACACCATATATTTT,CASRRSSGNTIYF
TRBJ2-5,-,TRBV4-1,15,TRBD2,TGCGCCAGCAGCCAAGGCGGGGGGAGAGAAGAGACCCAGTACTTC,CASSQGGGREETQYF
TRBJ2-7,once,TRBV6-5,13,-,TGTGCCAGCAGTTGGAGCAGCTCCTACGAGCAGTACTTC,CASSWSSSYEQYF
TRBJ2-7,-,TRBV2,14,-,TGTGCCAGCAGTGGGACAGCCCATTCCTACGAGCAGTACTTC,CASSGTAHSYEQYF
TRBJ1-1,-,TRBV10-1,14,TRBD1,TGCGCCAGCAGTGAGAAGGGGGCTGTCACTGAAGCTTTCTTT,CASSEKGAVTEAFF
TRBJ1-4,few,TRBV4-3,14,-,TGCGCCAGCAGCCCTTCGGGGTTCGGGGAAAAACTGTTTTTT,CASSPSGFGEKLFF
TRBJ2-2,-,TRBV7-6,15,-,TGTGCCAGCAGCCACAGCGGAGCGAACACCGGGGAGCTGTTTTTT,CASSHSGANTGELFF
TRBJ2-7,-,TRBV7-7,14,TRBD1,TGTGCTAGCAGCCCTAGACAGGGGTCCTACGAGCAGTACTTC,CASSPRQGSYEQYF
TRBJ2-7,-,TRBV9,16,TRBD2,TGTGCCAGCACCCCAAGAGGTAGCGGGCCACTCTACGAGCAGTACTTC,CASTPRGSGPLYEQYF
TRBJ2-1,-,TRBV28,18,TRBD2,TGTGCCAGCAGTCCCCCCGGACTAGCGGGAGTAGGGGTCAATGAGCAGTTCTTC,CASSPPGLAGVGVNEQFF
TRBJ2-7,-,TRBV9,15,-,TGTGCCAGCAGCGTAGGCGTGGGGCCAACCTACGAGCAGTACTTC,CASSVGVGPTYEQYF
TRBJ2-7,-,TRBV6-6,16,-,TGTGCCAGCACCAAAAGACGGGGAATCACCCATTACGAGCAGTACTTC,CASTKRRGITHYEQYF
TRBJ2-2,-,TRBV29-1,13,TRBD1,TGCAGCGCCCGGGACAGCAACACCGGGGAGCTGTTTTTT,CSARDSNTGELFF